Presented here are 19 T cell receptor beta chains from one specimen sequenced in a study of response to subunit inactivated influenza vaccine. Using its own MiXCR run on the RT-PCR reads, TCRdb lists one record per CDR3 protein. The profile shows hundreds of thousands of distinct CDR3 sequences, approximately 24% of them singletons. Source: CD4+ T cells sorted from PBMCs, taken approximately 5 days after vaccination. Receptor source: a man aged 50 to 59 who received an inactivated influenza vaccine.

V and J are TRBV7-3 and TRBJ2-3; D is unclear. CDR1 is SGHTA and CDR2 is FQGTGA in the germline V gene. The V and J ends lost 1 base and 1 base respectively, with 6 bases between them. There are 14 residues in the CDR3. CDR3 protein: CASSLRWGTDTQYF. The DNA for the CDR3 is TGTGCCAGCAGCTTAAGGTGGGGCACAGATACGCAGTATTTT.

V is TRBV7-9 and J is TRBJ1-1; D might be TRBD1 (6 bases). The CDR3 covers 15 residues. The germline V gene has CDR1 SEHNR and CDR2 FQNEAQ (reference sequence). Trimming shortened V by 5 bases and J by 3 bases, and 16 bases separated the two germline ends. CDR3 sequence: CASSRGGRTYTEAFF. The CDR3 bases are TGTGCCAGCAGCCGAGGGGGACGGACCTACACTGAAGCTTTCTTT. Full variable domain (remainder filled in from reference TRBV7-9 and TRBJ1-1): DTGVSQNPRHKITKRGQNVTFRCDPISEHNRLYWYRQTLGQGPEFLTYFQNEAQLEKSRLLSDRFSAERPKGSFSTLEIQRTEQGDSAMYLCASSRGGRTYTEAFFGQGTRLTVV.

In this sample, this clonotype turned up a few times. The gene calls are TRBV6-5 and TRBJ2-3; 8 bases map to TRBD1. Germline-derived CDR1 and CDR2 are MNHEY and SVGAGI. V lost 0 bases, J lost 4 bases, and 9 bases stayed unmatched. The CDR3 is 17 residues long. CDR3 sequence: CASSYSIGTGGSDTQYF. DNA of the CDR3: TGTGCCAGCAGTTACTCGATTGGGACAGGAGGTTCAGATACGCAGTATTTT.

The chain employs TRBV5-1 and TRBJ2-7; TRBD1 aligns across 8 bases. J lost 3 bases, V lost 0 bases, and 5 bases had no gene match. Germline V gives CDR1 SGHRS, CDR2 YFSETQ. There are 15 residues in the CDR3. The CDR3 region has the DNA TGCGCCAGCAGCTTGGGGACAGGGACTTTCTACGAGCAGTACTTC. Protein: CASSLGTGTFYEQYF. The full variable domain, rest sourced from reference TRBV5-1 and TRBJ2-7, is KAGVTQTPRYLIKTRGQQVTLSCSPISGHRSVSWYQQTPGQGLQFLFEYFSETQRNKGNFPGRFSGRQFSNSRSEMNVSTLELGDSALYLCASSLGTGTFYEQYFGPGTRLTVT.

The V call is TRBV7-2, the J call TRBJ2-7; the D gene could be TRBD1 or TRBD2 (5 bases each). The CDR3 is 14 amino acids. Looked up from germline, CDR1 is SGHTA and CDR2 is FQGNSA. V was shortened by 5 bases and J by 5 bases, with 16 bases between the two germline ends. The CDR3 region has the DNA TGTGCCAGCAGCCCCGGGACCGTTGGGAACGAGCAGTACTTC. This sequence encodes CASSPGTVGNEQYF.

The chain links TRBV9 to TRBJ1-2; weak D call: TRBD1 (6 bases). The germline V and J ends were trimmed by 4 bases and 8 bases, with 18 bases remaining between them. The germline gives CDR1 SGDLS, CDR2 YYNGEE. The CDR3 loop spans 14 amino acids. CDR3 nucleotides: TGTGCCAGCAGCAGCATCGGGGGGCAGAGAGGCTACACCTTC. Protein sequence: CASSSIGGQRGYTF.

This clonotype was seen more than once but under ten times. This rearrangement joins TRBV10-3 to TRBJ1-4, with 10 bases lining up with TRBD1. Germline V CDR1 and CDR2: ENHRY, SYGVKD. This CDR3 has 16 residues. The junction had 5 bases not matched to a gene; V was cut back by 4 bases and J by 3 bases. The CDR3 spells CAISASGQGSNEKLFF. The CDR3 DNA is TGTGCCATCAGTGCCTCGGGACAGGGGTCTAATGAAAAACTGTTTTTT.

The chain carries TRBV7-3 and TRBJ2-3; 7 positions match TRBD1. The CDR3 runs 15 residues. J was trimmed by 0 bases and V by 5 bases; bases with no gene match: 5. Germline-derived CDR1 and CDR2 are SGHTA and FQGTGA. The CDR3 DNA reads TGTGCCAGCAGCCCCGGGACAGCTAGCACAGATACGCAGTATTTT. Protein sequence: CASSPGTASTDTQYF.

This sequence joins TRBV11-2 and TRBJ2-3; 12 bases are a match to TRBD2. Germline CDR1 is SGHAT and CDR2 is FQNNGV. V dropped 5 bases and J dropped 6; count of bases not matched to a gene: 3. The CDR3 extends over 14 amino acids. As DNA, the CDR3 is TGTGCCAGCAGCAACGGACTAGCGGGGGATACGCAGTATTTT. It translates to CASSNGLAGDTQYF.

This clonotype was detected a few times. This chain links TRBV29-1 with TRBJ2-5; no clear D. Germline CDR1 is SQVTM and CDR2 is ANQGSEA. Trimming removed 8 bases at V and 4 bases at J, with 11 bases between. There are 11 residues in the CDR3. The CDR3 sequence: CSYIRTETQYF. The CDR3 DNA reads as TGCAGCTATATTAGAACAGAGACCCAGTACTTC.

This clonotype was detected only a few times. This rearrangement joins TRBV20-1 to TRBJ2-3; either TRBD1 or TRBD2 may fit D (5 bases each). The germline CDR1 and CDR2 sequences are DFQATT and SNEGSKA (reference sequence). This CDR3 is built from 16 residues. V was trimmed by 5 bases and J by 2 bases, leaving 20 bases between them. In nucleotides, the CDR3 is TGCAGTGCTCCCCCCAATGGGGGAGCGCCCACAGATACGCAGTATTTT. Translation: CSAPPNGGAPTDTQYF.

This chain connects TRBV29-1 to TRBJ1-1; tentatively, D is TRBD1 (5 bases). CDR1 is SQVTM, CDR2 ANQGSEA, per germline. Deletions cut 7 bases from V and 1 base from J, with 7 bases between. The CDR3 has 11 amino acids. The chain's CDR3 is CSGGENTEAFF. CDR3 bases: TGCAGCGGAGGGGAGAACACTGAAGCTTTCTTT. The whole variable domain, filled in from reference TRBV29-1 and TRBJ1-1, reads SAVISQKPSRDICQRGTSLTIQCQVDSQVTMMFWYRQQPGQSLTLIATANQGSEATYESGFVIDKFPISRPNLTFSTLTVSNMSPEDSSIYLCSGGENTEAFFGQGTRLTVV.

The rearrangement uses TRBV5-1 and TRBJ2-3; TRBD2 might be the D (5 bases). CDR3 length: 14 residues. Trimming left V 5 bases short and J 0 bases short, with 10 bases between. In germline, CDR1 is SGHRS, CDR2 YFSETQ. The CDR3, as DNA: TGCGCCAGCAGGGAAGGACTCAGCACAGATACGCAGTATTTT. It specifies CASREGLSTDTQYF.

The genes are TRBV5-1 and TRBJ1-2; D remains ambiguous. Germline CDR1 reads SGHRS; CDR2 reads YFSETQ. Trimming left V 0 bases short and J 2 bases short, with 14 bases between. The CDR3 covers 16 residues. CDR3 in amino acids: CASSLVERTLNYGYTF. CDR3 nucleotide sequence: TGCGCCAGCAGCTTGGTGGAGAGAACACTCAACTATGGCTACACCTTC.

The CDR3 sequence: CASSYSGGRRTDTQYF. Here the CDR3 DNA reads TGTGCCAGCAGTTACTCTGGCGGCAGGAGGACAGATACGCAGTATTTT. This chain links TRBV6-5 with TRBJ2-3; D is perhaps TRBD2 (5 bases). Germline CDR1 reads MNHEY; CDR2 reads SVGAGI. The length of the CDR3 is 16 residues. The germline V and J ends were trimmed by 0 bases and 3 bases, with 13 bases remaining between them.

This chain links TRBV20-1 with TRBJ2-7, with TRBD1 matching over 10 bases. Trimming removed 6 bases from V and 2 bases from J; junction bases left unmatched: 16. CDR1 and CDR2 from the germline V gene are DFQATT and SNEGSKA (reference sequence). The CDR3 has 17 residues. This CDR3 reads CSAHRGQGVSRPYEQYF. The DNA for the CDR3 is TGCAGTGCCCACCGCGGACAGGGGGTATCGAGGCCCTACGAGCAGTACTTC.

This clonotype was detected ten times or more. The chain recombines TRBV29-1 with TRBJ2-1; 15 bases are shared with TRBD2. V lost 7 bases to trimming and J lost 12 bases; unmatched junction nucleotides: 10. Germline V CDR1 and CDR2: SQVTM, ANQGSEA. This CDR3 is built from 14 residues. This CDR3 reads CSGGTSGRSIGQFF. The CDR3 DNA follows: TGCAGCGGTGGGACTAGCGGGAGGTCAATAGGGCAGTTCTTC.

DNA of the CDR3: TGTGCCAGCAGATATAGCAGGACAGGGCGGGCGGAGACCCAGTACTTC. This translates into CASRYSRTGRAETQYF. The V call is TRBV27, the J call TRBJ2-5; 8 bases align to TRBD1. Germline V lookup: CDR1 MNHEY, CDR2 SMNVEV (reference sequence). The CDR3 is 16 residues long. V was clipped by 6 bases and J by 5 bases; unmatched bases: 14.

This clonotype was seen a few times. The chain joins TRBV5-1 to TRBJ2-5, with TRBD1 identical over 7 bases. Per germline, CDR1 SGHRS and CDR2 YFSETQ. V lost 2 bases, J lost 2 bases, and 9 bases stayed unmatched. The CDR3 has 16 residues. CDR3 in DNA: TGCGCCAGCAGCTTCTACAGGGGCGCCCCACAAGAGACCCAGTACTTC. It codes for CASSFYRGAPQETQYF.